These 2 T cell receptor beta chains were all obtained from the same sample, sequenced in a study of blood T cell repertoires in COVID-19. Sequencing was performed with immunoSEQ multiplex PCR; in TCRdb, only in-frame clones are kept and a portion is missing. The data hold tens of thousands of clones, with around 90% observed a single time. Sequenced sample: peripheral blood. These receptors originate from a man aged 65-85 years with active or convalescent COVID-19.

The chain carries TRBV15 and TRBJ2-1; TRBD1 is a possible D gene (6 bases). Trimming cost V 3 bases and J 9 bases, with 15 bases left between them. CDR3 size: 14 residues. CDR1 is LNHNV, CDR2 YYDKDF, per germline (reference sequence). CDR3 sequence: CATSSLHLGGEQFF. Here the CDR3 DNA reads TGTGCCACCAGCAGCCTCCATCTAGGGGGTGAGCAGTTCTTC.

The chain links TRBV10-3 to TRBJ1-6; possible D gene TRBD1, 6 bases. The CDR3 has 13 amino acids. Germline CDR1 reads ENHRY; CDR2 reads SYGVKD. Deletions cut 6 bases from V and 5 bases from J, with 8 bases between. The CDR3 DNA reads TGTGCCATCAGCAGGGGAGATAATTCACCCCTCCACTTT. It specifies CAISRGDNSPLHF.